This entry describes one TCR beta chain. Its antigen is not identified. The record originates from a study of CD8+ T cells in alopecia areata. General study points: The study also sequences resident alphabeta T cells of normal skin in scalp samples. Compared with mice, patients displayed less clear TCR sharing, possibly for HLA-related reasons.

This CDR3 has 15 amino acids. V gave up 0 bases and J gave up 4 bases, with 12 bases separating them. Germline values: CDR1 MNHEY, CDR2 SMNVEV (reference sequence). Once RNA had been extracted, it was reverse transcribed into cDNA to act as the sequencing template. Here immunoSEQ multiplex PCR was the method, and the copy in TCRdb shows in-frame clones only, minus some. Of 120,000 to 150,000 clones listed, roughly 44% were seen once; the top ten hold more than 6.5%. The sequence came from a human donor with alopecia areata. Sequencing was done on a sample of CD4+ T cells sorted from blood. This sequence joins TRBV27 and TRBJ1-1; D may be TRBD1 (6 bases). The CDR3 is CASSLSGAGFTEAFF. The CDR3 region has the DNA TGTGCCAGCAGTTTATCGGGGGCGGGGTTCACTGAAGCTTTCTTT.